Below, 16 T cell receptor beta chains from the same sample are listed, as sequenced in a study of T cell clonality in common variable immunodeficiency (dated by TCRdb to the mid-2010s). Study-wide findings and limitations: CVID TCRbeta sequences reportedly showed fewer deletions and N-nucleotide insertions and lacked highly modified clones with 13 or more V deletions.

Their antigens remain unidentified. The library relied on the immunoSEQ multiplex PCR assay. Sourced from immuneACCESS, this table was stored by TCRdb with only in-frame sequences that have V and J called. A share of the clones is absent; for the studies checked, an unresolved V gene accounts for under half, and the remainder has no known explanation. The table records 25,000 to 30,000 clones for this sample, and not one of them appears only once. The top ten clones comprise 3.5% to 4.5% of the sample. The specimen was peripheral blood mononuclear cells. The receptors were sampled from a human donor with common variable immunodeficiency.

The CDR3 bases that were read are TGTGCCAGCTCGTTGACAGGGGACGAG. As protein: CASSLTGDE. The entire CDR3 sequence reads CASSLTGDEQYF. This rearrangement joins TRBV18 to TRBJ2-7; the match to TRBD1 covers 8 bases. Read coverage stops 3 residues before the CDR3 terminus; the germline J gene supplies the remainder. This CDR3 is built from 12 residues. J was trimmed by 5 bases and V by 6 bases; bases with no gene match: 3. CDR1 KGHSH and CDR2 LQKENI come from the germline V gene.

This clone has more than one count but fewer than ten. The read ends 3 residues before the CDR3 terminus; that terminus is restored from the germline J gene. The chain has TRBV30 and TRBJ1-2; no definite D call. The V end was cut by 0 bases, the J end by 4 bases, with 12 bases between. The CDR3 length is 14 residues. Per the germline V gene, CDR1 is GTSNPN and CDR2 is SVGIG (reference sequence). The CDR3 spells CAWSVRGEGYGYTF. The part of the CDR3 DNA that was read is TGTGCCTGGAGTGTACGGGGAGAAGGCTATGGC.

This clone was seen many times. With the read ending 3 residues before the CDR3 end, the germline J gene is used to fill in that end. The chain is built from TRBV2 and TRBJ1-5; a possible D gene is TRBD1 (6 bases). The CDR3 is 15 amino acids. Per the germline V gene, CDR1 is SNHLY and CDR2 is FYNNEI. V lost 4 bases and J lost 2, with 12 bases in between. Incomplete CDR3 DNA: TGTGCCAGCAGTGTATCAGGGGCGGGCAATCAGCCC. This gives the protein CASSVSGAGNQP. From start to end, the CDR3 is CASSVSGAGNQPQHF.

To note about this clone: The CDR3 extends 3 residues past the end of the read, so its final part is completed from the germline J gene. The J gene is TRBJ2-5, the V gene TRBV30; 9 bases match TRBD1. This CDR3 spans 13 amino acids. Trimming took 8 bases from V and 4 from J; bases not matched to a gene: 8. Per germline, CDR1 GTSNPN and CDR2 SVGIG (reference sequence). Partial CDR3 DNA: TGTGCCAGTAGGGACAGGGCAATAGAGACC. It yields the protein CASRDRAIET. The CDR3 in its entirety is CASRDRAIETQYF.

This clone turned up a few times. The read ends 3 residues shy of where the CDR3 ends; the end is completed using the germline J gene. This sequence joins TRBV10-2 and TRBJ1-1, with no clear D. In germline, CDR1 is WSHSY, CDR2 SAAADI. The CDR3 sequence is 14 residues long. Trimming cost V 2 bases and J 3 bases, with 10 bases left between them. CDR3 bases read: TGCGCCAGCAGTGAGACCCCACTCTACACTGAA. Translated: CASSETPLYTE. The entire CDR3 protein is CASSETPLYTEAFF.

In its sample, this clone was seen a few times. The read gets to within 3 residues of the CDR3 end, and the germline J gene fills in the rest. The chain carries TRBV7-9 and TRBJ1-1; 10 nucleotides align to TRBD1. Germline V gene sequence: CDR1 SEHNR, CDR2 FQNEAQ (reference sequence). V trimming: 5 bases; J trimming: 5 bases; junction bases outside the gene matches: 5. The CDR3 has 14 residues. The covered CDR3 bases are TGTGCCAGCAGCCCGGGACAGGGGATGACTGAA. Its protein product is CASSPGQGMTE. The CDR3 in full is CASSPGQGMTEAFF.

Notes on this clone: The CDR3 end lies 3 residues beyond the end of the read and is filled in from the germline J gene. V is TRBV6-1 and J is TRBJ2-7, with D maybe TRBD2 (6 bases). The length of the CDR3 is 12 residues. V was pared by 4 bases and J by 5 bases, with 9 bases between. Germline CDR1 reads MNHNS; CDR2 reads SASEGT. This chain's CDR3 is CASSGTMHEQYF. The CDR3 DNA, read in part, is TGTGCCAGCAGTGGGACTATGCACGAG.

In the case of this clone: The CDR3 goes on 3 residues after the read ends, and that part is filled in from the germline J gene. This chain connects TRBV5-1 to TRBJ2-7; a possible D gene is TRBD1 (5 bases). The CDR3 runs to 14 residues. Germline CDR1 reads SGHRS; CDR2 reads YFSETQ. V shed 0 bases and J shed 6 bases, with 13 bases lying between them. Partial CDR3 DNA: TGCGCCAGCAGCTTGGTCGCAGGGTTGGGCGAG. Translating it yields CASSLVAGLGE. The complete CDR3 protein is CASSLVAGLGEQYF.

As for this clone: With the read ending 3 residues before the CDR3 end, the germline J gene is used to fill in that end. The chain links TRBV20-1 to TRBJ2-1; perhaps TRBD2 as D (7 bases). Germline V lookup: CDR1 DFQATT, CDR2 SNEGSKA (reference sequence). V was shortened by 6 bases and J by 5 bases, with 17 bases between the two germline ends. The CDR3 extends over 14 amino acids. The sequenced part of the CDR3 DNA is TGCAGTGCAAATGGGGGGGCAGGGAACAATGAG. Translated, it gives CSANGGAGNNE. The CDR3 reads in full as CSANGGAGNNEQFF.

This clone was seen a handful of times. Coverage ceases 3 residues before the CDR3 finishes, and the germline J gene fills in the end. The rearrangement uses TRBV5-1 and TRBJ2-4, with a tentative D call TRBD2 (6 bases). Trimming took off 4 bases at V and 0 bases at J, with 14 bases between the two ends. The CDR3 totals 16 residues. Germline CDR1 reads SGHRS; CDR2 reads YFSETQ. The CDR3 DNA, read in part, is TGCGCCAGCAGCCAACGAGCGGGCGAAGCCAAAAACATT. The encoded protein is CASSQRAGEAKNI. The full CDR3 reads CASSQRAGEAKNIQYF.

On this clone itself: The CDR3 extends 3 residues past the end of the read, so its final part is completed from the germline J gene. J is TRBJ2-3 and V is TRBV7-6; perhaps TRBD1 as D (5 bases). Germline CDR1 reads SGHVS; CDR2 reads FNYEAQ. V lost 3 bases, J lost 4 bases, and 8 bases lay in between. The CDR3 totals 13 residues. The CDR3 reads CASSLDTPDTQYF. Incomplete CDR3 DNA: TGTGCCAGCAGCTTGGACACTCCAGATACG.

This clone came up a few times. The CDR3 extends 3 residues past the end of the read, so its final part is completed from the germline J gene. The gene calls are TRBV20-1 and TRBJ1-1; D gene uncertain. The CDR3 spans 10 residues. The germline gives CDR1 DFQATT, CDR2 SNEGSKA (reference sequence). This CDR3 is CSARDGQAFF. The part of the CDR3 DNA that was read is TGCAGTGCTAGAGATGGGCAA.

A word on this clone: The read finishes 3 residues shy of the CDR3 end, and the germline J gene is used to complete it. The J gene is TRBJ2-7, the V gene TRBV18; D not resolved. CDR1 and CDR2 from the germline V gene are KGHSH and LQKENI. V lost 1 base, J lost 2 bases, and 15 bases lay in between. This CDR3 has 16 amino acids. The CDR3 DNA, read in part, is TGTGCCAGCTCACCACAATTGGCCAGTTCAACCTACGAG. Protein sequence: CASSPQLASSTYE. The CDR3 in full is CASSPQLASSTYEQYF. The full variable domain, completed using reference TRBV18 and TRBJ2-7, is NAGVMQNPRHLVRRRGQEARLRCSPMKGHSHVYWYRQLPEEGLKFMVYLQKENIIDESGMPKERFSAEFPKEGPSILRIQQVVRGDSAAYFCASSPQLASSTYEQYFGPGTRLTVT.

A remark on this clone: The read is 3 residues too short to cover the CDR3 end, so that end is filled in from the germline J gene. The J gene is TRBJ2-5, the V gene TRBV30, with 10 positions matching TRBD2. Losses at the gene ends were 0 bases for V and 0 bases for J; bases not matched to a gene: 4. Germline CDR1 reads GTSNPN; CDR2 reads SVGIG (reference sequence). The CDR3 runs 16 residues. The CDR3 DNA, read in part, is TGTGCCTGGAGTGTACGGACTAGCGGAAACCAAGAGACC. It is translated as CAWSVRTSGNQET. In full, the CDR3 is CAWSVRTSGNQETQYF.

This clone was picked up a small number of times. The read finishes 3 residues shy of the CDR3 end, and the germline J gene is used to complete it. Other DNA sequences of this sample code for an identical CDR3. V usage is TRBV7-7 and J usage is TRBJ2-1; TRBD2 agrees at 9 bases. Germline V gene data show CDR1 as SSHAT and CDR2 as FNYEAQ (reference sequence). The V segment lost 5 bases and the J segment 4 bases; nucleotides outside the gene matches: 9. The length of the CDR3 is 16 residues. The part of the CDR3 DNA that was read is TGTGCCAGCAGCCCACTTGCGGGAGGGCCTTACAATGAG. Translation gives CASSPLAGGPYNE. The complete CDR3 sequence is CASSPLAGGPYNEQFF.

In its sample, this clone was seen a few times. Coverage ceases 3 residues before the CDR3 finishes, and the germline J gene fills in the end. The rearrangement uses TRBV7-9 and TRBJ2-3; 7 bases are a match to TRBD2. Germline CDR1 reads SEHNR; CDR2 reads FQNEAQ (reference sequence). V lost 5 bases to trimming and J lost 0 bases; unmatched junction nucleotides: 5. The CDR3 runs to 15 residues. CDR3 bases read: TGTGCCAGCAGCAAAACTAGCGAGAGCACAGATACG. It is translated as CASSKTSESTDT. The entire CDR3 protein is CASSKTSESTDTQYF.